The 14 T cell receptor beta chains given below trace back to one sample, sequenced in a study of blood T cell repertoires in COVID-19. The assay was immunoSEQ multiplex PCR, and TCRdb's table has in-frame clones only and misses some. The data hold 400,000 to 450,000 clones, with just over 85% observed a single time. The sample consisted of peripheral blood. Receptors originate from a young woman with active or convalescent COVID-19.

This clone was picked up one time. This rearrangement joins TRBV30 to TRBJ1-4; D perhaps matches TRBD1 (5 bases). The CDR3 runs 14 residues. Germline V CDR1 and CDR2: GTSNPN, SVGIG (reference sequence). V was trimmed by 5 bases and J by 4 bases, leaving 14 bases between them. In DNA, the CDR3 is TGTGCCTGGCTCCGACAGAATAATAATGAAAAACTGTTTTTT. It codes for CAWLRQNNNEKLFF. The whole variable domain, filled in from reference TRBV30 and TRBJ1-4, reads SQTIHQWPATLVQPVGSPLSLECTVEGTSNPNLYWYRQAAGRGLQLLFYSVGIGQISSEVPQNLSASRPQDRQFILSSKKLLLSDSGFYLCAWLRQNNNEKLFFGSGTQLSVL.

The chain recombines TRBV18 with TRBJ1-5, with D hard to call. The CDR3 has 17 residues. Trimming pared 0 bases from V and 0 bases from J, leaving 12 bases between. Germline assignment: CDR1 KGHSH and CDR2 LQKENI. The chain's CDR3 is CASSPPSLEYSNQPQHF. The DNA for the CDR3 is TGTGCCAGCTCACCACCGTCGTTAGAGTATAGCAATCAGCCCCAGCATTTT.

The V call is TRBV24-1, the J call TRBJ1-4; D not resolved. V was clipped by 9 bases and J by 8 bases, with 9 bases between them. The germline V gene has CDR1 KGHDR and CDR2 SFDVKD. The CDR3 runs to 11 residues. CDR3: CATAFGEKLFF. For the CDR3, the DNA is TGTGCCACCGCGTTCGGGGAAAAACTGTTTTTT.

V and J are TRBV2 and TRBJ1-2; weak D call: TRBD1 (5 bases). This CDR3 is 14 amino acids long. V was cut by 6 bases and J by 0 bases, with 11 bases left in between. Per the germline V gene, CDR1 is SNHLY and CDR2 is FYNNEI. This CDR3 reads CASRDRVANYGYTF. The CDR3 DNA is TGTGCCAGCAGAGACAGAGTCGCTAACTATGGCTACACCTTC. Filled out from reference TRBV2 and TRBJ1-2, the complete variable domain reads EPEVTQTPSHQVTQMGQEVILRCVPISNHLYFYWYRQILGQKVEFLVSFYNNEISEKSEIFDDQFSVERPDGSNFTLKIRSTKLEDSAMYFCASRDRVANYGYTFGSGTRLTVV.

For the CDR3, the DNA is TGTGCCAGCAGACATGGACAGGGGGACTTCAATGAGCAGTTCTTC. Translating gives CASRHGQGDFNEQFF. The chain is built from TRBV6-5 and TRBJ2-1; 10 bases fit TRBD1. The CDR3 runs to 15 residues. Germline assignment: CDR1 MNHEY and CDR2 SVGAGI. The J segment lost 6 bases and the V segment lost 6 bases, leaving 8 bases of the junction unmatched.

The chain is built from TRBV28 and TRBJ1-1; 7 bases are shared with TRBD1. The V gene end was trimmed by 4 bases and the J gene end by 7 bases; junction bases not matched to a gene: 6. CDR1 and CDR2 from the germline V gene are MDHEN and SYDVKM. This CDR3 comprises 13 residues. The CDR3 nucleotides read TGTGCCAGCAGTTCGGGACAGACACTTGAAGCTTTCTTT. Encoded protein: CASSSGQTLEAFF. Complete variable domain (other parts from reference TRBV28 and TRBJ1-1): DVKVTQSSRYLVKRTGEKVFLECVQDMDHENMFWYRQDPGLGLRLIYFSYDVKMKEKGDIPEGYSVSREKKERFSLILESASTNQTSMYLCASSSGQTLEAFFGQGTRLTVV.

The V gene is TRBV4-1, the J gene TRBJ1-1; TRBD1 is a possible D gene (6 bases). The CDR3 length is 15 residues. Germline V gives CDR1 MGHRA, CDR2 YSYEKL. Trimming took off 4 bases at V and 3 bases at J, with 15 bases between the two ends. The CDR3 loop reads CASSRGGGADTEAFF. For the CDR3, the DNA is TGCGCCAGCAGCCGAGGTGGGGGCGCGGACACTGAAGCTTTCTTT.

This rearrangement joins TRBV7-8 to TRBJ2-1, with a tentative D call TRBD1 (6 bases). V lost 5 bases and J lost 8, with 13 bases in between. Germline lookup yields CDR1 SGHVS and CDR2 FQNEAQ. The CDR3 totals 13 residues. This CDR3 reads CASSPRGSDEQFF. Written as DNA, the CDR3 is TGTGCCAGCAGCCCCAGGGGAAGCGATGAGCAGTTCTTC.

DNA for the CDR3: TGCGCCAGCAGACCCAGGGTCGCTGGGGCCAACGTCCTGACTTTC. Protein product: CASRPRVAGANVLTF. The gene calls are TRBV23-1 and TRBJ2-6; possible D gene TRBD1, 5 bases. TRBV23-1 is identified as an open reading frame with a role that is uncertain. This CDR3 region has 15 residues. V lost 6 bases and J 2 bases, leaving 11 bases between the germline ends.

The rearrangement links TRBV2 to TRBJ1-2, with D tentatively TRBD1 (5 bases). The CDR3 totals 15 residues. Trimming took 6 bases from V and 0 from J, leaving 14 bases between them. Per germline, CDR1 SNHLY and CDR2 FYNNEI. The CDR3 region is CASRADGTPNYGYTF. For the CDR3, the DNA is TGTGCCAGCAGGGCGGACGGGACTCCTAACTATGGCTACACCTTC.

This clone was counted only a few times. The CDR3 loop reads CASSETPLLNQPQHF. The CDR3 DNA follows: TGTGCCAGCAGTGAAACGCCCCTTCTAAATCAGCCCCAGCATTTT. V is TRBV2 and J is TRBJ1-5; D call uncertain. V was shortened by 2 bases and J by 4 bases, with 12 bases between the two germline ends. The CDR3 sequence is 15 residues long. Germline CDR1 and CDR2: SNHLY and FYNNEI.

This clone occurred a few times. The chain employs TRBV7-2 and TRBJ1-2; no clear D gene. The CDR3 is 13 residues long. Germline V gene data show CDR1 as SGHTA and CDR2 as FQGNSA. Trimming stripped 3 bases from V and 8 bases from J, with 13 bases between. Here the CDR3 DNA reads TGTGCCAGCAGCTTTGACGGGGATTACGGCTACACCTTC. Translated: CASSFDGDYGYTF.

This clone was found many times. In the same sample, other DNA sequences code for this CDR3. CDR3 nucleotides: TGTGCCAGCAGCCAGGACAGGGGAACTGAAGCTTTCTTT. It specifies CASSQDRGTEAFF. The V gene is TRBV3-1 (or the pseudogene TRBV3-2), the J gene TRBJ1-1; TRBD1 agrees at 9 bases. J lost 5 bases, V lost 3 bases, and 1 base had no gene match. Germline V gene lookup returns CDR1 LGHDT and CDR2 YNNKEL (reference sequence). The CDR3 consists of 13 residues.

This clone occurred a few times. V usage is TRBV6-2 or TRBV6-3 and J usage is TRBJ2-7, with TRBD2 identical over 8 bases. Germline V gene sequence: CDR1 MNHEY, CDR2 SVGEGT. The CDR3 is 16 residues long. With 4 bases clipped from V and 9 bases from J, the junction kept 17 bases outside the gene matches. CDR3 nucleotide sequence: TGTGCCAGCAGTTCGTTGTCTAGCGGGTTTGATACGAGGCAGTACTTC. Its protein product is CASSSLSSGFDTRQYF.